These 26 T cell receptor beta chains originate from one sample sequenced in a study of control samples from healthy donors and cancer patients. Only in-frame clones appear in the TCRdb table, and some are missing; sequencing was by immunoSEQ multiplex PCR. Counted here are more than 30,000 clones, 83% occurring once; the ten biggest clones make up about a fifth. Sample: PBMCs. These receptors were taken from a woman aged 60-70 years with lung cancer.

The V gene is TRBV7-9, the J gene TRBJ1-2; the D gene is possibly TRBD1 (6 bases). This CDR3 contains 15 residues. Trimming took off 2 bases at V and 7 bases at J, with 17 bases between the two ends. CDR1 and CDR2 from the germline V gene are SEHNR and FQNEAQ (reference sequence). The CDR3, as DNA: TGTGCCAGCAGCTTATTCGAGGAGGGGGTGAGTGGCTACACCTTC. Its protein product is CASSLFEEGVSGYTF.

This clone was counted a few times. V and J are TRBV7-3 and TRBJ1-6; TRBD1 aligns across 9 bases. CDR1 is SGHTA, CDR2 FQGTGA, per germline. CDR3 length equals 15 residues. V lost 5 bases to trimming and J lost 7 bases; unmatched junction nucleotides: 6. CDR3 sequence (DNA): TGTGCCAGCAGCCCACAGGGGGCAAAAAATTCACCCCTCCACTTT. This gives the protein CASSPQGAKNSPLHF.

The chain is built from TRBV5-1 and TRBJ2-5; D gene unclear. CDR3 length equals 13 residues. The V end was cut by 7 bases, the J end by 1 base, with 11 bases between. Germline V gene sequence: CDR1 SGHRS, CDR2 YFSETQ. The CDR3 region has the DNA TGCGCCAGCGGCCCTGGGCTCCAAGAGACCCAGTACTTC. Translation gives CASGPGLQETQYF. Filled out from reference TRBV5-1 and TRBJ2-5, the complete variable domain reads KAGVTQTPRYLIKTRGQQVTLSCSPISGHRSVSWYQQTPGQGLQFLFEYFSETQRNKGNFPGRFSGRQFSNSRSEMNVSTLELGDSALYLCASGPGLQETQYFGPGTRLLVL.

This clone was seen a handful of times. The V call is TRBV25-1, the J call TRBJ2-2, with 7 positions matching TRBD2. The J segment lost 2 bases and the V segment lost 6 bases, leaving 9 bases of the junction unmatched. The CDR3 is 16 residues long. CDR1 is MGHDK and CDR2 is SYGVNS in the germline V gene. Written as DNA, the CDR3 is TGTGCCAGCAGCCCCCTTGAGCGGGGCAACACCGGGGAGCTGTTTTTT. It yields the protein CASSPLERGNTGELFF.

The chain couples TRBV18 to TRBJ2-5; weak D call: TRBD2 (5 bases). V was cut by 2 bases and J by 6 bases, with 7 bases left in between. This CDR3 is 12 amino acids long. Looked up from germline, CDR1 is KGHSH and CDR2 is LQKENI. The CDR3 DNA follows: TGTGCCAGCTCACCATCGGGGAAGACCCAGTACTTC. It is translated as CASSPSGKTQYF.

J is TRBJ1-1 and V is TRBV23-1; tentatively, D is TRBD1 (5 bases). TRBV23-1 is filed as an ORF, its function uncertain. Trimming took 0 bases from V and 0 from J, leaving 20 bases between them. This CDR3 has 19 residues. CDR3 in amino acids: CASSQSEEDSLGVNTEAFF. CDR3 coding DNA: TGCGCCAGCAGTCAATCGGAGGAAGATAGCTTAGGGGTGAACACTGAAGCTTTCTTT.

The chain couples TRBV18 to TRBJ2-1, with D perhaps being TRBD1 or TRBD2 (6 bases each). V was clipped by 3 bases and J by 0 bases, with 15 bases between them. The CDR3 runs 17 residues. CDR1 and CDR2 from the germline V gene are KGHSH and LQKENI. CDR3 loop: CASSPSMGGSSYNEQFF. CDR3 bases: TGTGCCAGCTCACCTTCCATGGGGGGCAGCTCCTACAATGAGCAGTTCTTC.

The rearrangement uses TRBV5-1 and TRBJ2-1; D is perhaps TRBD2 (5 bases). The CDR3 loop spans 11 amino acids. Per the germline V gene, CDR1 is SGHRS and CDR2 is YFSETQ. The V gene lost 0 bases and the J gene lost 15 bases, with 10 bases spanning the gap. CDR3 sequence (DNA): TGCGCCAGCAGCTTGGAGGGAGAGTGGTTCTTC. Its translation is CASSLEGEWFF.

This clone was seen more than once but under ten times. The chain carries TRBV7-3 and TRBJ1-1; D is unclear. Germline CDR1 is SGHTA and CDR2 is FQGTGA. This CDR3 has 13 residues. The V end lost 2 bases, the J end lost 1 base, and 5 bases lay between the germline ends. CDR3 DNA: TGTGCCAGCAGCTTAGGGGAGAACACTGAAGCTTTCTTT. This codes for CASSLGENTEAFF.

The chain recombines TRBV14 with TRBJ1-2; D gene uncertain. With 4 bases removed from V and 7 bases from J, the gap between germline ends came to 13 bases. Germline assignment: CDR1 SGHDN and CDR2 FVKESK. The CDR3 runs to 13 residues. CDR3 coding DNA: TGTGCCAGCAGCCTCGCGTGGGCCGGTGGCTACACCTTC. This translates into CASSLAWAGGYTF.

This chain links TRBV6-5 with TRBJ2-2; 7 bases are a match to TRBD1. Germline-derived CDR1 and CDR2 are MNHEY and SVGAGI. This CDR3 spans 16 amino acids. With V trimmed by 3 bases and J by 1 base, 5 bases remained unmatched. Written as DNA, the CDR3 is TGTGCCAGCAGTTATCTAGGGACAGAGAACACCGGGGAGCTGTTTTTT. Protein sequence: CASSYLGTENTGELFF.

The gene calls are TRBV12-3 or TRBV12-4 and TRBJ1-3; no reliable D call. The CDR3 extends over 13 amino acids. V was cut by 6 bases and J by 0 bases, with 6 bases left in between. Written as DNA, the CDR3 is TGTGCCAGCAGGGCCCGCTCTGGAAACACCATATATTTT. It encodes CASRARSGNTIYF.

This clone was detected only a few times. The CDR3 loop is CASSQLYGGGPYEQYF. CDR3 DNA: TGCGCCAGCAGCCAATTATATGGGGGAGGGCCCTACGAGCAGTACTTC. This rearrangement joins TRBV4-3 to TRBJ2-7; 7 bases fit TRBD2. Per the germline V gene, CDR1 is LGHNA and CDR2 is YSLEER. The CDR3 totals 16 residues. With V trimmed by 2 bases and J by 2 bases, 9 bases remained unmatched.

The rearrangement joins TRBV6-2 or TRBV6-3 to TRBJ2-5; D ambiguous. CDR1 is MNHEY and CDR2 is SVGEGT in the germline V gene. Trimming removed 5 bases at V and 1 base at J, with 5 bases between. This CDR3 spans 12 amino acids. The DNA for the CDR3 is TGTGCCAGCAGTCAAATCCAAGAGACCCAGTACTTC. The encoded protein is CASSQIQETQYF.

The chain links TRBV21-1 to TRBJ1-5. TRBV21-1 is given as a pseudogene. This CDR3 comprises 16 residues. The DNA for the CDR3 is TGTGCCAGCAGCAAAGTTAACAGATGGGGTGTTCAGCCCCAGCATTTT. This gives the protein CASSKVNRWGVQPQHF.

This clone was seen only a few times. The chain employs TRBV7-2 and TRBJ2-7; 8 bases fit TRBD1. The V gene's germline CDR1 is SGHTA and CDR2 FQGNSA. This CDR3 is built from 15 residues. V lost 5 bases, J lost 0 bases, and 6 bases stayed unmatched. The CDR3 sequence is CASSLGQAASYEQYF. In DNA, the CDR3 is TGTGCCAGCAGCCTGGGACAGGCCGCCTCCTACGAGCAGTACTTC. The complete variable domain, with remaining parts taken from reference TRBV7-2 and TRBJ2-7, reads GAGVSQSPSNKVTEKGKDVELRCDPISGHTALYWYRQSLGQGLEFLIYFQGNSAPDKSGLPSDRFSAERTGGSVSTLTIQRTQQEDSAVYLCASSLGQAASYEQYFGPGTRLTVT.

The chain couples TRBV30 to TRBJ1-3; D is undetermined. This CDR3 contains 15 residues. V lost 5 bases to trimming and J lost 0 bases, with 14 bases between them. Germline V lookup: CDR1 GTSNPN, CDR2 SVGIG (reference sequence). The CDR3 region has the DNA TGTGCCTGGGGGGTTAAGGGCGTCTCTGGAAACACCATATATTTT. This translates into CAWGVKGVSGNTIYF. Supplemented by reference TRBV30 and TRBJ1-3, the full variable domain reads SQTIHQWPATLVQPVGSPLSLECTVEGTSNPNLYWYRQAAGRGLQLLFYSVGIGQISSEVPQNLSASRPQDRQFILSSKKLLLSDSGFYLCAWGVKGVSGNTIYFGEGSWLTVV.

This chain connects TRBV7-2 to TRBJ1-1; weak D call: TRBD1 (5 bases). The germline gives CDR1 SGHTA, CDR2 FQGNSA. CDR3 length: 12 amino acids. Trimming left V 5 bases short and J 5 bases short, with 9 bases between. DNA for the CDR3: TGTGCCAGCAGCCTCCACAGGACTGAAGCTTTCTTT. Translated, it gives CASSLHRTEAFF. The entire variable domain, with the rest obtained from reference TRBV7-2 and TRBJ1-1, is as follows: GAGVSQSPSNKVTEKGKDVELRCDPISGHTALYWYRQSLGQGLEFLIYFQGNSAPDKSGLPSDRFSAERTGGSVSTLTIQRTQQEDSAVYLCASSLHRTEAFFGQGTRLTVV.

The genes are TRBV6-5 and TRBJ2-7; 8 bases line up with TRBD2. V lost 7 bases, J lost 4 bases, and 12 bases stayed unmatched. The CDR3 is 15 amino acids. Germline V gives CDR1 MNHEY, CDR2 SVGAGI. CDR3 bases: TGTGCCAGCACCTCCGGGGGAGCGGGAGCATACGAGCAGTACTTC. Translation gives CASTSGGAGAYEQYF.

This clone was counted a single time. CDR3 coding DNA: TGTGCCAGCAGCTCCGACAACACTGAAGCTTTCTTT. This gives the protein CASSSDNTEAFF. This chain links TRBV5-6 with TRBJ1-1; D gene unclear. Germline V gives CDR1 SGHDT, CDR2 YYEEEE. CDR3 size: 12 residues. V was cut by 3 bases and J by 2 bases, with 5 bases left in between.

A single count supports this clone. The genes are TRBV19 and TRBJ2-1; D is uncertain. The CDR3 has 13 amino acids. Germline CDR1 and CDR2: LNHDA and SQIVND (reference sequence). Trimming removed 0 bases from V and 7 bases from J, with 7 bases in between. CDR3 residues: CASSIDRVNEQFF. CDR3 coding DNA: TGTGCCAGTAGTATAGACCGGGTGAATGAGCAGTTCTTC.

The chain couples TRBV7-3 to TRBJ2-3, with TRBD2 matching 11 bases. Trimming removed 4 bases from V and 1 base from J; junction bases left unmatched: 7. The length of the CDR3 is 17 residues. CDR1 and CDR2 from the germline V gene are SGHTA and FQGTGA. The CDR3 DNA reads TGTGCCAGCAGCTCGTCTTTACTAGCGGGAGGCACAGATACGCAGTATTTT. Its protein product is CASSSSLLAGGTDTQYF.

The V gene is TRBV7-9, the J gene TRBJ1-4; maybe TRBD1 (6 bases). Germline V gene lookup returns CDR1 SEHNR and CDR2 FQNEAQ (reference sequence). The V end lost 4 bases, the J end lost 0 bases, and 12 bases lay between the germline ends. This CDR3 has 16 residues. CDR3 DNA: TGTGCCAGCAGCTCGTTACAGGGCTCAACTAATGAAAAACTGTTTTTT. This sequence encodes CASSSLQGSTNEKLFF. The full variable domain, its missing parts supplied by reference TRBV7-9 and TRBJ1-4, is DTGVSQNPRHKITKRGQNVTFRCDPISEHNRLYWYRQTLGQGPEFLTYFQNEAQLEKSRLLSDRFSAERPKGSFSTLEIQRTEQGDSAMYLCASSSLQGSTNEKLFFGSGTQLSVL.

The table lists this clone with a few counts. CDR3 region: CATADLAGGTDTQYF. CDR3 nucleotide sequence: TGTGCCACCGCGGATTTAGCGGGTGGTACAGATACGCAGTATTTT. The V and J genes are TRBV24-1 and TRBJ2-3, with 7 bases that match TRBD2. The germline V gene has CDR1 KGHDR and CDR2 SFDVKD. V gave up 9 bases and J gave up 3 bases; unmatched junction bases: 11. The CDR3 is 15 amino acids.

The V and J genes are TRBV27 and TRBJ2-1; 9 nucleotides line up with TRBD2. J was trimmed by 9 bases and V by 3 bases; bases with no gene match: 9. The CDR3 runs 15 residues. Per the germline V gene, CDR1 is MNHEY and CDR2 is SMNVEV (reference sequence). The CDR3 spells CASSFSGTSSTEQFF. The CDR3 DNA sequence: TGTGCCAGCAGTTTTTCCGGGACTAGCAGCACTGAGCAGTTCTTC.

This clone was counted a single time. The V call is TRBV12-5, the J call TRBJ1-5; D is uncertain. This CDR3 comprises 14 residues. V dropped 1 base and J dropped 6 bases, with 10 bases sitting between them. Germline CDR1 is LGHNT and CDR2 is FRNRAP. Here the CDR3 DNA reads TGTGCTAGTGGTTTGGCGGGGATGGTTCAGCCCCAGCATTTT. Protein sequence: CASGLAGMVQPQHF.